This T cell receptor (beta chain) was observed in a study of cytomegalovirus exposure and HLA in healthy donors. Background on the study: A previous analysis identified approximately 110 million unique TCR beta sequences derived from roughly 190 million T cells.

The CDR3 is made up of 15 amino acids. Germline CDR1 reads KGHSH; CDR2 reads LQKENI. V gave up 3 bases and J gave up 5 bases; unmatched junction bases: 7. PCR involved 60 Vbeta and 13 Jbeta primers. Profiling relied on immunoSEQ multiplex PCR, and the TCRdb table lists in-frame clones only, not all of them. The table lists approximately 140,000 clones, about three fifths of them singletons, with approximately 7% in the top ten. Study-wide points: Sequencing likely caused a cluster of highly shared sequence variants. Accurate predictions that matched the HLA-A and HLA-B alleles of most subjects were reportedly made from TCR beta sequences.

Regarding this clone: The antigen remains undetermined.

Sequencing used PBMCs. This sequence originates from a woman aged 60-75 years in good health and CMV-seropositive. The rearrangement links TRBV18 to TRBJ2-7; 10 bases are shared with TRBD2. CDR3 loop: CASSPVAGGRDEQYF. As DNA, the CDR3 is TGTGCCAGCTCACCGGTAGCGGGAGGAAGAGACGAGCAGTACTTC.